The clone carrying this T cell receptor beta chain was seen once. Its target is not known. The sample is drawn from a study of T cell responses to AZD1222 COVID-19 vaccine. Study results and caveats: Nearly half of spike-specific TCRs reportedly target variant regions that are unmutated in the B.1.351 and B.1.1.7 variants. It was only after the peak T cell response that any repertoires were sampled. The CD4 TCRs associated with vaccination extended across spike and predominated at 160-218 and 743-854.

CDR1 is MNHEY and CDR2 is SVGAGI in the germline V gene. The CDR3 length is 13 residues. Trimming shortened V by 7 bases and J by 1 base, and 11 bases separated the two germline ends. Here immunoSEQ multiplex PCR was the method, and the copy in TCRdb shows in-frame clones only, minus some. The table includes 90,000 or so clones, around nine tenths detected once. Sequenced here: peripheral blood, sampled on day 0 of AZD1222 vaccination. The origin of this receptor is an adult in good health. This chain uses TRBV6-5 with TRBJ2-7; TRBD1 or TRBD2 may be the D gene (6 bases each). The CDR3 coding sequence is TGTGCCAGCATAGGAGGGGGTTCCTACGAGCAGTACTTC. Translation gives CASIGGGSYEQYF.